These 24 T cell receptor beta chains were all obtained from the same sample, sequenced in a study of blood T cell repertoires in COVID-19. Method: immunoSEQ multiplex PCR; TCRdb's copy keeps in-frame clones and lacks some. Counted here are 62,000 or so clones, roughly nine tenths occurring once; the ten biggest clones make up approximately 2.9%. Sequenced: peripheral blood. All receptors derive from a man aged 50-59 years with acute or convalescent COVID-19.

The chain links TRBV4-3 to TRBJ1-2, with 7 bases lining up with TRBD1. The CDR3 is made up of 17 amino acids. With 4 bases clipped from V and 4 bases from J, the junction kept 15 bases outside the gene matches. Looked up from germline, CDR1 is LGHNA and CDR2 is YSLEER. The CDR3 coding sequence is TGCGCCAGCAGCCCCGTTGGAGGGACAGATTATTTCTATGGCTACACCTTC. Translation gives CASSPVGGTDYFYGYTF.

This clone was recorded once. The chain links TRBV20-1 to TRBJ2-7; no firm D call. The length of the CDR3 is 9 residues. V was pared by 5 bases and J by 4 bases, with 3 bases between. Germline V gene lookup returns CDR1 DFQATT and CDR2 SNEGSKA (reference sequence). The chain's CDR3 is CSASYEQYV. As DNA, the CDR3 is TGCAGTGCTTCGTACGAGCAGTACGTC.

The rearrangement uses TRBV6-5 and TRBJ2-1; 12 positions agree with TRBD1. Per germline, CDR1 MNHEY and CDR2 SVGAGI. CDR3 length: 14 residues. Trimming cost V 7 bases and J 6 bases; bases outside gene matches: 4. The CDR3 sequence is CASTGTGGRNEQFF. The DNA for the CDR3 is TGTGCCAGCACAGGGACAGGGGGCCGCAATGAGCAGTTCTTC.

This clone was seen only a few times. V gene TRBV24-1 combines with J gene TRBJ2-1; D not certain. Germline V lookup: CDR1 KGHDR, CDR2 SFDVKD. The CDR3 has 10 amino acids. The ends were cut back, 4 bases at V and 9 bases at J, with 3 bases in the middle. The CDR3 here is CATSDGEQFF. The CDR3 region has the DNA TGTGCCACCAGTGACGGTGAGCAGTTCTTC.

The CDR3, as DNA: TGTGCCAGCAGATATTCAGCGGGAGGGCCAGGGGAGACCCAGTACTTC. Its protein product is CASRYSAGGPGETQYF. This sequence joins TRBV7-2 and TRBJ2-5; 10 bases are shared with TRBD2. V dropped 6 bases and J dropped 5; count of bases not matched to a gene: 12. Per germline, CDR1 SGHTA and CDR2 FQGNSA. The CDR3 is 16 amino acids.

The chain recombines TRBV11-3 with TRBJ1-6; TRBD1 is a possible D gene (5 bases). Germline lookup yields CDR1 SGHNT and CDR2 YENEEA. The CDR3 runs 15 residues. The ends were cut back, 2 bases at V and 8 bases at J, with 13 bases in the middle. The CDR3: CASSLLGQGYSPLHF. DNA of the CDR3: TGTGCCAGCAGCTTACTGGGGCAGGGATATTCACCCCTCCACTTT.

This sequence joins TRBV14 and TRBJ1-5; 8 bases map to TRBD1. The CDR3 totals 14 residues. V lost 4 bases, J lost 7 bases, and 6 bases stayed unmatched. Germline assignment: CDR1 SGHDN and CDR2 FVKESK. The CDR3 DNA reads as TGTGCCAGCAGCCCGGACAGGGTTGCCCAGCCCCAGCATTTT. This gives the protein CASSPDRVAQPQHF.

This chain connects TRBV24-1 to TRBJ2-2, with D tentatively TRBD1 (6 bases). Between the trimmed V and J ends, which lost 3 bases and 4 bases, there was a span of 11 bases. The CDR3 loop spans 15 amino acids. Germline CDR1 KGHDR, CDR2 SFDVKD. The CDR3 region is CATSDPRQATGELFF. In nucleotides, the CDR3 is TGTGCCACCAGTGATCCTCGACAGGCCACCGGGGAGCTGTTTTTT.

This chain's CDR3 is CASIPSAVLETQYF. The DNA for the CDR3 is TGTGCCAGCATCCCCTCCGCGGTCTTGGAGACCCAGTACTTC. This rearrangement joins TRBV2 to TRBJ2-5; D gene uncertain. This CDR3 contains 14 residues. Trimming left V 7 bases short and J 5 bases short, with 17 bases between. Germline V gene sequence: CDR1 SNHLY, CDR2 FYNNEI. Complete variable domain (other parts from reference TRBV2 and TRBJ2-5): EPEVTQTPSHQVTQMGQEVILRCVPISNHLYFYWYRQILGQKVEFLVSFYNNEISEKSEIFDDQFSVERPDGSNFTLKIRSTKLEDSAMYFCASIPSAVLETQYFGPGTRLLVL.

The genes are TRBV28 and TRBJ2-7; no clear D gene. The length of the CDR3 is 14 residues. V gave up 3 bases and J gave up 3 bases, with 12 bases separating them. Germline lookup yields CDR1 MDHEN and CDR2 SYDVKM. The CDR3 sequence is CASSLSPQNYEQYF. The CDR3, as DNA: TGTGCCAGCAGTTTGTCCCCCCAAAACTACGAGCAGTACTTC. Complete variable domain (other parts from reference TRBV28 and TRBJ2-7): DVKVTQSSRYLVKRTGEKVFLECVQDMDHENMFWYRQDPGLGLRLIYFSYDVKMKEKGDIPEGYSVSREKKERFSLILESASTNQTSMYLCASSLSPQNYEQYFGPGTRLTVT.

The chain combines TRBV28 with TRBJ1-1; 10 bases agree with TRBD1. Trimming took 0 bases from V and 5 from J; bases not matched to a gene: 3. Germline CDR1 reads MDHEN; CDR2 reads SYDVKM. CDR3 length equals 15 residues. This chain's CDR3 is CASSLWDRGRTEAFF. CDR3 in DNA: TGTGCCAGCAGTTTATGGGACAGGGGGAGGACTGAAGCTTTCTTT.

CDR3 sequence (DNA): TGTGCCAGCAGCGCACGACCGGGACAGGTTGTTGGGTATGGCTACACCTTC. Translated, it gives CASSARPGQVVGYGYTF. The gene calls are TRBV4-2 and TRBJ1-2; the match to TRBD1 covers 8 bases. Trimming at V came to 5 bases and at J to 5 bases, leaving 16 bases not matched to a gene. The CDR3 runs 17 residues. Germline CDR1 and CDR2: LGHNA and YNFKEQ.

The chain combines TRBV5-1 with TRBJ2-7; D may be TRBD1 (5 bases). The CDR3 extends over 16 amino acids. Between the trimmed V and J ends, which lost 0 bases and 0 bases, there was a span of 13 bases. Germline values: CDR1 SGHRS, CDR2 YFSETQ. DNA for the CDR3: TGCGCCAGCAGCTTGGACCCCCAGACAGTCTCCTACGAGCAGTACTTC. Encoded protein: CASSLDPQTVSYEQYF. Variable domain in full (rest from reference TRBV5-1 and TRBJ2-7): KAGVTQTPRYLIKTRGQQVTLSCSPISGHRSVSWYQQTPGQGLQFLFEYFSETQRNKGNFPGRFSGRQFSNSRSEMNVSTLELGDSALYLCASSLDPQTVSYEQYFGPGTRLTVT.

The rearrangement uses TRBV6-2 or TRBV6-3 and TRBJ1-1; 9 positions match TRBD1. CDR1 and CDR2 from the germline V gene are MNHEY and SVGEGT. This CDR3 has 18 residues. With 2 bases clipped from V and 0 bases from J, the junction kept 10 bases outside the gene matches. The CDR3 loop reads CASSYPSGQGSMNTEAFF. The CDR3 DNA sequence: TGTGCCAGCAGTTACCCCTCGGGACAGGGCTCTATGAACACTGAAGCTTTCTTT.

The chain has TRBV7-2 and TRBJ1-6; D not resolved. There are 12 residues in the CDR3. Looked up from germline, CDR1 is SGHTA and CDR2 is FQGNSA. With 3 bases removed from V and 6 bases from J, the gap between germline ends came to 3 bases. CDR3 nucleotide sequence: TGTGCCAGCAGCTTCGGTAATTCACCCCTCCACTTT. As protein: CASSFGNSPLHF.

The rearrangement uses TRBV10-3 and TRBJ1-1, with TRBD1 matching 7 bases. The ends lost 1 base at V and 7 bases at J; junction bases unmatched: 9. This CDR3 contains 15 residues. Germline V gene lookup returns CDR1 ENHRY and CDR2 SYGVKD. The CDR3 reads CAISEYSQGESEAFF. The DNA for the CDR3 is TGTGCCATCAGTGAGTATTCGCAGGGGGAAAGTGAAGCTTTCTTT.

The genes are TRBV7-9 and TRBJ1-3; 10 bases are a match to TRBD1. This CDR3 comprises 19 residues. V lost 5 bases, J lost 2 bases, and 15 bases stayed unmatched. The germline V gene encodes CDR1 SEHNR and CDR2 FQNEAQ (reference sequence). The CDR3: CASSHPPGDRGRTGNTIYF. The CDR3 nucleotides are TGTGCCAGCAGCCACCCCCCGGGCGACAGGGGGCGCACTGGAAACACCATATATTTT. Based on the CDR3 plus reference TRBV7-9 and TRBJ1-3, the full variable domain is DTGVSQNPRHKITKRGQNVTFRCDPISEHNRLYWYRQTLGQGPEFLTYFQNEAQLEKSRLLSDRFSAERPKGSFSTLEIQRTEQGDSAMYLCASSHPPGDRGRTGNTIYFGEGSWLTVV.

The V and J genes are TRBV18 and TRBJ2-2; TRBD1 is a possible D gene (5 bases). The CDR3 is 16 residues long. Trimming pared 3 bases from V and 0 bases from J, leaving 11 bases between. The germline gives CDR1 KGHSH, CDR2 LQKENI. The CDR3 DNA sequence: TGTGCCAGCTCACCCATCTCAGGGACGAACACCGGGGAGCTGTTTTTT. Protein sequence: CASSPISGTNTGELFF.

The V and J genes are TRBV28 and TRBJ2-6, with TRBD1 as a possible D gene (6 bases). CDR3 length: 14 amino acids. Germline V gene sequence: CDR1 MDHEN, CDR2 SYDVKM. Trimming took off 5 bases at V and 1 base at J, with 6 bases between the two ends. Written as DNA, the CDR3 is TGTGCCAGCAGTACAGGGTCTGGGGCCAACGTCCTGACTTTC. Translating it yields CASSTGSGANVLTF. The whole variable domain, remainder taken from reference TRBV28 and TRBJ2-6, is DVKVTQSSRYLVKRTGEKVFLECVQDMDHENMFWYRQDPGLGLRLIYFSYDVKMKEKGDIPEGYSVSREKKERFSLILESASTNQTSMYLCASSTGSGANVLTFGAGSRLTVL.

The CDR3 loop reads CASSFSRDTGELFF. The CDR3 DNA sequence: TGTGCCAGCAGCTTTTCCCGGGATACCGGGGAGCTGTTTTTT. The chain employs TRBV7-9 and TRBJ2-2; D perhaps matches TRBD2 (5 bases). V shed 3 bases and J shed 5 bases, with 10 bases lying between them. Germline V lookup: CDR1 SEHNR, CDR2 FQNEAQ (reference sequence). The CDR3 runs 14 residues.

The CDR3 DNA reads as TGTGCCAGCAGCCTCCGGGACAGGGTCTACGAGCAGTACTTC. Translation: CASSLRDRVYEQYF. The chain links TRBV3-1 (or the pseudogene TRBV3-2) to TRBJ2-7; 9 bases are shared with TRBD1. Germline assignment: CDR1 LGHDT and CDR2 YNNKEL (reference sequence). This CDR3 has 14 amino acids. J lost 3 bases, V lost 4 bases, and 4 bases had no gene match.

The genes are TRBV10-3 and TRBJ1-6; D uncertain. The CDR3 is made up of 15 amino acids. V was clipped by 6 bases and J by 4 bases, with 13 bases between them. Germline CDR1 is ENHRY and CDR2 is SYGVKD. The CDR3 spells CAISADGIYNSPLHF. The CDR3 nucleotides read TGTGCCATCAGCGCGGACGGGATTTATAATTCACCCCTCCACTTT.

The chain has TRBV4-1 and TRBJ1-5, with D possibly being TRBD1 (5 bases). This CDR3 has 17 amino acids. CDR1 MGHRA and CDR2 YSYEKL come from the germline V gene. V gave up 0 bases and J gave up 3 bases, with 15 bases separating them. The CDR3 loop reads CASSQDQPGRTNQPQHF. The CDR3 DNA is TGCGCCAGCAGCCAAGATCAGCCAGGGCGCACCAATCAGCCCCAGCATTTT.

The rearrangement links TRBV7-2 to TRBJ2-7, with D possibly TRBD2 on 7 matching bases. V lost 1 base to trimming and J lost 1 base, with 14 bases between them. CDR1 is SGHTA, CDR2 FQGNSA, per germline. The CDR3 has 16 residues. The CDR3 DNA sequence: TGTGCCAGCAGCTTAGGGGGGGCTAGCGGATCCTACGAGCAGTACTTC. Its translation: CASSLGGASGSYEQYF.